The subject of this entry is one T cell receptor beta chain. This sample was taken from a study of blood T cell repertoires in COVID-19. Germline CDR1 and CDR2: MNHEY and SMNVEV (reference sequence). This CDR3 has 13 amino acids. V was clipped by 8 bases and J by 10 bases, with 15 bases between them. In the original workflow: Scientists estimated how many nucleated cells there were by amplifying reference gene primers. TCRdb's table, derived via immunoSEQ multiplex PCR, lists solely in-frame clones and lacks some. Clone size and the V and J calls come from that table; the DNA yielded D and trimming. The top ten clones hold 3.9% of a sample with 350,000 or so clones, approximately 90% of them seen once. Patients of the Seattle cohort, enrolled during active infection, were followed longitudinally.

The J gene is TRBJ1-6, the V gene TRBV27; D call uncertain. The TCR originated in a woman in her sixties with COVID-19, enrolled during active disease. The sample consisted of peripheral blood. CDR3 sequence (DNA): TGTGCCAGCGGGGAGCTCGGTAGGTCACCCCTCCACTTT. Amino acid sequence: CASGELGRSPLHF.